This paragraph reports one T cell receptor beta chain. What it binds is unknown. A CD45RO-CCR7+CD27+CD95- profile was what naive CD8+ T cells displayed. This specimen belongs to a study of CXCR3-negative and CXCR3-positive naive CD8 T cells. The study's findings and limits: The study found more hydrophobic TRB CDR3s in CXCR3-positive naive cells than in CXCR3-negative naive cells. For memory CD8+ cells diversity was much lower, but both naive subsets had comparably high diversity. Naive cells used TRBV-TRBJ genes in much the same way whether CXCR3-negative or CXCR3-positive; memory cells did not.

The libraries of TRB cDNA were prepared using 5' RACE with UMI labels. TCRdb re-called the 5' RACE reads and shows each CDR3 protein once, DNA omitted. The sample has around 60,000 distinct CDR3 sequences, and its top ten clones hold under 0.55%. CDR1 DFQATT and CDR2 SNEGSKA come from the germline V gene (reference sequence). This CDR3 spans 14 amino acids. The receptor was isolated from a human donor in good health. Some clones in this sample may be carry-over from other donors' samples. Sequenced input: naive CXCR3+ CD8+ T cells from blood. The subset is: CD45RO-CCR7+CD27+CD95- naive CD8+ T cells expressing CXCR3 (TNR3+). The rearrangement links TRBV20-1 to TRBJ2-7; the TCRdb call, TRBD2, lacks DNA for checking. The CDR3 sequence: CSARGLAGSYEQYF.